The source of this T cell receptor (beta chain) is a study of T cell responses to AZD1222 COVID-19 vaccine (dated by TCRdb to about 2021). Background for the entire study: A total of 233 trial participants underwent TCR sequencing, of whom around 200 received two doses of AZD1222 and about 26 received two doses of the MenACWY control vaccine. Trial participants were enrolled by age into subgroups of 18-55, 56-69 and 70-plus years, and around 140, 26 and 57 TCR-sequenced participants, respectively, were included in these subgroups. Findings and caveats that apply to the study as a whole: Only five or six AZD1222 recipients were SARS-CoV-2 seropositive at baseline, limiting conclusions about previously exposed vaccinees. Participants were mostly white British and included more females than males, and it was suggested by the authors that clonal diversity may have been underestimated. Nearly half of unique spike-specific TCRs reportedly recognized epitopes outside regions mutated in the B.1.351 and B.1.1.7 variants. CD4 TCRs associated with the vaccine covered the entire spike protein, and the dominant responses were in regions 160-218 and 743-854. Spike-specific TCR breadth and depth rose significantly after two AZD1222 doses compared with day 0 and with MenACWY recipients. The 56-69-year group was small, and its depth increase did not reach significance, likely because of low power. Because no day 14 peak-response samples were available, the repertoires could be characterized only after the peak T cell response.

Germline trimming amounts to 0 bases on V and 4 bases on J, with 6 as the count of junction bases outside the gene matches. The CDR3 measures 16 amino acids from cysteine to phenylalanine. Only the CDR3 portion is preserved as DNA: 48 bases, with reading frame beginning at the first base. CDR1 and CDR2, looked up from the germline V gene (reference sequence), are LNHDA and SQIVND. The sample's time point label, decoded: about 28 days (+/-7) after the second vaccine dose. AZD1222 recipients given second doses at about 4 weeks or at about 12 weeks were pooled, since spike-specific TCR depth and breadth were not found to differ between the two schedules. Vaccinee samples were obtained from the UK trials COV001 and COV002, which included a single-blind randomized controlled phase 2/3 trial of AZD1222 (ChAdOx1 nCoV-19) in healthy adults. Trial participant PBMC samples were collected at day 0 and day 28 after the second dose for TCRbeta chain sequencing.

The CDR3 regions of human TCRbeta chains were analyzed by immunosequencing. In the original analysis: TCRs in the repertoires were matched against a reference library of SARS-CoV-2-specific TCRs that had been generated with the MIRA antigen-specificity platform. Breadth meant the fraction of unique TCRs that were SARS-CoV-2-associated, whereas depth meant the fraction of total T cells that were SARS-CoV-2-associated. Using the MIRA data, each spike-specific TCR was assigned both to the spike region to which the TCR was reactive and to a CD4 or CD8 class. Log10-transformed breadth and depth values were compared by one-way ANOVA with Sidak's multiple comparisons tests. Here the immuneACCESS table is served through TCRdb, limited to in-frame sequences with V and J called. Missing clones are a known gap in these copies; in checked studies unresolved V genes cover under half, and the rest lacks a known reason. That table furnishes V, J and clone size, whereas the DNA furnished D and trimming. This sample is represented by more than 110,000 clones; around nine tenths of them were singletons. Of the sample, 3% to 3.5% is held by the ten largest clones.

Note on this clone: Its antigen target is currently unknown. Base quality data are lacking; no much larger clone is found one base away.

The material sequenced was peripheral blood, taken 28 days after the second AZD1222 dose. The sequence was collected from an adult who received the AZD1222 COVID-19 vaccine. The sequence links TRBV19 to TRBJ1-5; 7 junctional bases match TRBD1. The sequenced DNA: TGTGCCAGTAGTATAGACTTGACAGGGAAAAATCAGCCCCAGCATTTT. It translates to CASSIDLTGKNQPQHF.